This is a list of T cell receptor beta chains from one sample in a study of blood T cell repertoires in COVID-19. Libraries were prepared by immunoSEQ multiplex PCR; TCRdb keeps only in-frame clonotypes and omits some of them. The data show a few hundred thousand clones, with 91% seen just once and 0.8% to 0.9% held by the top ten. Sequenced input: PBMCs or T cells enriched from blood (not recorded which). These receptors all come from a middle-aged woman who had been exposed to COVID-19. The CDR3 runs from the conserved cysteine through the conserved F or W. D genes are given only for firm matches. Clone size, where shown, is once, few, many, or a class for clones that have expanded.

TRBJ1-2 | TRBV11-2 | once | 13 | . | CASSKTTTGFYTF | TGTGCCAGCAGCAAAACAACAACAGGGTTCTACACCTTC
TRBJ1-5 | TRBV3-1/TRBV3-2 | once | 13 | TRBD1 | CASSPGGTQPQHF | TGTGCCAGCAGCCCAGGGGGAACACAGCCCCAGCATTTT
TRBJ1-1 | TRBV25-1 | . | 14 | . | CASSQQGSNTEAFF | TGTGCCAGCAGCCAACAGGGATCGAACACTGAAGCTTTCTTT
TRBJ2-1 | TRBV11-3 | . | 14 | TRBD2 | CASSRGGSYNEQFF | TGTGCCAGCTCACGGGGGGGGAGTTACAATGAGCAGTTCTTC
TRBJ2-2 | TRBV5-4 | once | 14 | . | CASSSGQNTGELFF | TGTGCCAGCAGCTCGGGTCAGAACACCGGGGAGCTGTTTTTT
TRBJ2-3 | TRBV7-2 | . | 16 | . | CASRTETTLSTDTQYF | TGTGCCAGCAGAACCGAGACTACCTTAAGCACAGATACGCAGTATTTT
TRBJ1-3 | TRBV3-1/TRBV3-2 | few | 20 | TRBD1 | CASSQDHPGGVRSSGNTIYF | TGTGCCAGCAGCCAAGATCACCCAGGGGGCGTTCGGAGCTCTGGAAACACCATATATTTT
TRBJ1-6 | TRBV10-2 | . | 15 | . | CASSRDSDYNSPLHF | TGCGCCAGCAGTCGGGACTCGGACTATAATTCACCCCTCCACTTT
TRBJ1-2 | TRBV11-3 | . | 15 | TRBD1 | CASSLDSDRVRGYTF | TGTGCCAGCAGCCTAGATAGTGACAGGGTACGAGGCTACACCTTC
TRBJ1-6 | TRBV6-7 | . | 14 | . | CASTQAAYNSPLHF | TGTGCCAGCACACAGGCAGCATATAATTCACCCCTCCACTTT
TRBJ2-1 | TRBV5-6 | many | 15 | TRBD2 | CASSFLLAGGNEQFF | TGTGCCAGCAGCTTCCTCCTAGCGGGGGGTAATGAGCAGTTCTTC
TRBJ1-4 | TRBV10-1 | . | 18 | TRBD1 | CASSTGQGANPTNEKLFF | TGCGCCAGCAGCACCGGACAGGGGGCTAATCCAACTAATGAAAAACTGTTTTTT
TRBJ1-5 | TRBV2 | . | 16 | . | CASSVGGVGGYQPQHF | TGTGCCAGCAGTGTGGGAGGGGTCGGGGGGTATCAGCCCCAGCATTTT
TRBJ1-4 | TRBV18 | once | 14 | . | CASSPQGTNEKLFF | TGTGCCAGCTCACCTCAGGGGACTAATGAAAAACTGTTTTTT
TRBJ2-1 | TRBV9 | . | 17 | TRBD2 | CASSVGNSGGAVDEQFF | TGTGCCAGCAGCGTAGGGAATAGCGGGGGGGCCGTCGATGAGCAGTTCTTC
TRBJ2-3 | TRBV7-3 | . | 15 | TRBD2 | CASSSPGLAGGTQYF | TGTGCCAGCAGCTCCCCGGGACTAGCGGGAGGAACGCAGTATTTT
TRBJ2-6 | TRBV7-3 | . | 15 | . | CASSLTVAGANVLTF | TGTGCCAGCAGCTTAACGGTAGCTGGGGCCAACGTCCTGACTTTC
TRBJ1-5 | TRBV19 | . | 14 | . | CASSISAPSQPQHF | TGTGCCAGTAGTATATCGGCCCCTAGTCAGCCCCAGCATTTT
TRBJ1-1 | TRBV9 | . | 17 | TRBD1 | CASSAGTGKGVNTEAFF | TGTGCCAGCAGCGCCGGGACAGGGAAGGGGGTGAACACTGAAGCTTTCTTT
TRBJ1-5 | TRBV24-1 | . | 13 | . | CATSGQGNQPQHF | TGTGCCACCAGTGGTCAGGGAAATCAGCCCCAGCATTTT
TRBJ1-4 | TRBV9 | . | 15 | TRBD1 | CASSYRDSYNEKLFF | TGTGCCAGCAGCTACCGGGACAGCTATAATGAAAAACTGTTTTTT
TRBJ2-1 | TRBV24-1 | . | 14 | TRBD2 | CATSEAGAYNEQFF | TGTGCCACCAGTGAAGCGGGAGCCTACAATGAGCAGTTCTTC
TRBJ2-7 | TRBV2 | . | 13 | TRBD1 | CASGRDRGYEQYF | TGTGCCAGTGGGCGGGACAGGGGATACGAGCAGTACTTC
TRBJ1-4 | TRBV23-1 | . | 14 | TRBD1 | CASSQDRVREKLFF | TGCGCCAGCAGCCAAGACAGGGTACGGGAAAAACTGTTTTTT
TRBJ1-1 | TRBV6-4 | once | 15 | . | CASLEGQTGGSEAFF | TGTGCCAGCCTTGAGGGGCAGACCGGGGGGTCTGAAGCTTTCTTT
TRBJ1-6 | TRBV27 | . | 14 | . | CASSFAVYNSPLHF | TGTGCCAGCAGTTTTGCAGTTTATAATTCACCCCTCCACTTT
TRBJ1-1 | TRBV24-1 | . | 14 | . | CATDGFPLNTEAFF | TGTGCCACCGACGGGTTTCCCCTAAACACTGAAGCTTTCTTT
TRBJ2-2 | TRBV29-1 | few | 11 | . | CSVEEVGELFF | TGCAGCGTTGAGGAGGTCGGGGAGCTGTTTTTT
TRBJ1-1 | TRBV5-1 | . | 13 | . | CASAYRVNTEAFF | TGCGCCAGCGCATACAGGGTGAACACTGAAGCTTTCTTT
TRBJ1-2 | TRBV5-6 | . | 14 | . | CASVTGQSLRGYTF | TGTGCCAGCGTCACAGGGCAGTCTCTAAGGGGCTACACCTTC
TRBJ2-1 | TRBV12-3/TRBV12-4 | . | 11 | . | CASTKYNEQFF | TGTGCCAGCACCAAATACAATGAGCAGTTCTTC
TRBJ1-2 | TRBV9 | . | 13 | . | CASSQDPNYGYTF | TGTGCCAGCAGCCAGGATCCTAACTATGGCTACACCTTC